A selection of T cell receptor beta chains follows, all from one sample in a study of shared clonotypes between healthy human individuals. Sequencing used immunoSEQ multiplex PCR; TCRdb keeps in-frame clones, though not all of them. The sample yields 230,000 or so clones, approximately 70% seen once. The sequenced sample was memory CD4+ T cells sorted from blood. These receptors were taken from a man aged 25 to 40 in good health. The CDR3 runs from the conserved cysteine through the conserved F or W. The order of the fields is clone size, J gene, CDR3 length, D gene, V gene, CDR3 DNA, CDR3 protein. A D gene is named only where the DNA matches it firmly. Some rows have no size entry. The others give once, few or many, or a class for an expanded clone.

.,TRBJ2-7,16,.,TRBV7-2,TGTGCCAGCAGCTTAGCAGTCAGCGTGACCTCCTACGAGCAGTACTTC,CASSLAVSVTSYEQYF
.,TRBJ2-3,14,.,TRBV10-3,TGTGCCATCAGTGAGCCCGGGACCCAAGGGGGGTGGTATTTT,CAISEPGTQGGWYF
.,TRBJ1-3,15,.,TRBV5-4,TGTGCCAGCAGCTTGATGGGGGCGCGGGGAAACACCATATATTTT,CASSLMGARGNTIYF
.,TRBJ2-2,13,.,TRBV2,TGTGCCAGCAGTGACGCCAGGGCCGGGGAGCTGTTTTTT,CASSDARAGELFF
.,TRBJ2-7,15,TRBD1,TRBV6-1,TGTGCCAGCAGAGCACGCGGGACAGGGGTCCACGAGCAGTACTTC,CASRARGTGVHEQYF
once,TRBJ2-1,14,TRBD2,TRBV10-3,TGTGCCATCAGTTTTAGCGGGGCCTACAATGAGCAGTTCTTC,CAISFSGAYNEQFF
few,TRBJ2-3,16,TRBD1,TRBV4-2,TGTGCCAGCAGCCAAGTCGCGGGACAGGGGGCAGATACGCAGTATTTT,CASSQVAGQGADTQYF
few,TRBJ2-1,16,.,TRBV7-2,TGTGCCAGCAGCTTAGTCCCTCAAACCATTAACAATGAGCAGTTCTTC,CASSLVPQTINNEQFF
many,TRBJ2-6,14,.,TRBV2,TGTGCCAGCAGTGTCGTCGCTGGGGCCAACGTCCTGACTTTC,CASSVVAGANVLTF
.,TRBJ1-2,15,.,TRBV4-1,TGCGCCAGCAGCCAAGACGACCGCGCAAACTATGGCTACACCTTC,CASSQDDRANYGYTF
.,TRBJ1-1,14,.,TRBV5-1,TGCGCCAGCAGCTGGTCGACAGCGAACACTGAAGCTTTCTTT,CASSWSTANTEAFF
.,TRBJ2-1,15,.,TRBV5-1,TGCGCCAGCAGTAAACAGCAGGGGAGTAGGGATGAGCAGTTCTTC,CASSKQQGSRDEQFF
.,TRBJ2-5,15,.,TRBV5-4,TGTGCCAGCAGCTTCCGGGACTCCCTCCAAGAGACCCAGTACTTC,CASSFRDSLQETQYF
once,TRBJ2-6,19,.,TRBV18,TGTGCCAGCTCACCCCAGGTGGGGGACGGATCCTCTGGGGCCAACGTCCTGACTTTC,CASSPQVGDGSSGANVLTF
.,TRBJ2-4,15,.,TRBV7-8,TGTGCCAGCAGCTTAGGGGCCAGCGGGTTTGACATTCAGTACTTC,CASSLGASGFDIQYF
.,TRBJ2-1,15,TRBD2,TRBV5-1,TGCGCCAGCAGCCAAGTGCGGGAGGGCGACAATGAGCAGTTCTTC,CASSQVREGDNEQFF
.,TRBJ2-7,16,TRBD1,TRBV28,TGTGCCAGCAGTTTAAGGGGAGGACAGGGGGCTCAGCAGCAGTACTTC,CASSLRGGQGAQQQYF
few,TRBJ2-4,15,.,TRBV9,TGTGCCAGCAGCCCACGTTCAGGGTTAGCGAACATTCAGTACTTC,CASSPRSGLANIQYF
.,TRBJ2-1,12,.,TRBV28,TGTGCCAGCATCTCTAACTCCAATGAGCAGTTCTTC,CASISNSNEQFF
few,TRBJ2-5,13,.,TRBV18,TGTGCCAGCACATCAAGATTACAAGAGACCCAGTACTTC,CASTSRLQETQYF
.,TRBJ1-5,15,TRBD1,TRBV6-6,TGTGCCAGCAGTTACCAACAGGGGCTCAATCAGCCCCAGCATTTT,CASSYQQGLNQPQHF
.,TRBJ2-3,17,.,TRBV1,TGCACCAGCAGCCAAGACAGGTACCTTGGTGCGACAGATACGCAGTATTTT,CTSSQDRYLGATDTQYF
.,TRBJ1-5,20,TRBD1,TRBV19,TGTGCCAGTAGTTCCTTAAAGACAGGGGGACAGGGCTGGGGCAATCAGCCCCAGCATTTT,CASSSLKTGGQGWGNQPQHF
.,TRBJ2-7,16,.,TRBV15,TGTGCCACCAGCAGAGCGGTAGGGACCTCGTCCGGCGAGCAGTACTTC,CATSRAVGTSSGEQYF
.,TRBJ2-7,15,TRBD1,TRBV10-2,TGCGCCAGCAGCCTCCGGGACAGGGGCTCCTACGAGCAGTACTTC,CASSLRDRGSYEQYF
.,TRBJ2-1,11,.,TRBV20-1,TGCAGTGCTAGTGATTTCAATGAGCAGTTCTTC,CSASDFNEQFF
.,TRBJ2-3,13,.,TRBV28,TGTGCCAGCAGTTTTCCGAGCCTAGATACGCAGTATTTT,CASSFPSLDTQYF
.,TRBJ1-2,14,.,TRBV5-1,TGCGCCAGCAGCTTGGTGGCCAGGGGCGATGGCTACACCTTC,CASSLVARGDGYTF
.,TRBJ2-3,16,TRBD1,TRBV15,TGTGCCACCAGCAGAGATCAGGGGGCAGGATCTGATACGCAGTATTTT,CATSRDQGAGSDTQYF
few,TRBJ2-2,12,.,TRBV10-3,TGTGCCATCAGTCCTTCCCCAGCGGAGCTGTTTTTT,CAISPSPAELFF
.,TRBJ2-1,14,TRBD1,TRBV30,TGTGCCTGGAGCGAACCGGGACAGGGCACCAGGCAGTTCTTC,CAWSEPGQGTRQFF
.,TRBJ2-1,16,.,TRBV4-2,TGTGCCAGCAGCCAAGATCGTGCGGACCTTTTGGATGAGCAGTTCTTC,CASSQDRADLLDEQFF
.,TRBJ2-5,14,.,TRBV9,TGTGCCAGCAGCGGGGGACAAAACCAAGAGACCCAGTACTTC,CASSGGQNQETQYF
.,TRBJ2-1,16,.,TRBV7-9,TGTGCCAGCAGCTCCCTCCTCGGGCCGAGATACAATGAGCAGTTCTTC,CASSSLLGPRYNEQFF
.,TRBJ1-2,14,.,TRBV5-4,TGTGCCAGCAGCTTGGGAGAGCAGGGATTTGGCTACACCTTC,CASSLGEQGFGYTF
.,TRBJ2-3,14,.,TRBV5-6,TGTGCCAGCAGCGGAGCGGGTCTCACAGATACGCAGTATTTT,CASSGAGLTDTQYF
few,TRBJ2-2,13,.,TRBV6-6,TGTGCCAGCAGTTCGGGAAACACCGGGGAGCTGTTTTTT,CASSSGNTGELFF